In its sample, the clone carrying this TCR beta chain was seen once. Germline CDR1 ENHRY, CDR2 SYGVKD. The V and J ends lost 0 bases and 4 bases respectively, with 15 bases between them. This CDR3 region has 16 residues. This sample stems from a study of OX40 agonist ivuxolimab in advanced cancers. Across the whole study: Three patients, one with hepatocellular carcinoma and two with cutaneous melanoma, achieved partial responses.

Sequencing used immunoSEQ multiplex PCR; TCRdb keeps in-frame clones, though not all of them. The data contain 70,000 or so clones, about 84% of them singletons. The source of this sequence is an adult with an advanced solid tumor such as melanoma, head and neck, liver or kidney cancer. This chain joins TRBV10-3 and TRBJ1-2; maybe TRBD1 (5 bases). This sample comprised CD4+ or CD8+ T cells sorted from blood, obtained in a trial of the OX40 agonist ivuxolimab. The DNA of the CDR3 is TGTGCCATCAGTGAGTCAACCGGGACCGGGAGCTATGGCTACACCTTC. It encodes CAISESTGTGSYGYTF.